The clone carrying this TCR beta chain has a handful of counts. These data come from a study of blood T cell repertoires in COVID-19. Study at large: Samples taken during acute and convalescent COVID-19 were collected in the United States, Italy and Spain. In each case, the material was cDNA or gDNA derived from T cells, B-cell-depleted T cells, or PBMCs.

Under the authors' procedure: Cell counts per sample came from amplifying reference gene primers. TCRdb's copy holds only in-frame clones and misses some; the assay was immunoSEQ multiplex PCR. The V and J calls and clone size are taken from that table; D and trimming were inferred from the DNA. This sample has around 200,000 clones, with roughly 80% found just once. The germline V gene encodes CDR1 KGHDR and CDR2 SFDVKD. The CDR3 totals 16 residues. The V gene end was trimmed by 4 bases and the J gene end by 9 bases; junction bases not matched to a gene: 7. The sequencing sample was made of peripheral blood. The sequence was obtained from a woman in her 40s with active or convalescent COVID-19. The V and J genes are TRBV24-1 and TRBJ2-1, with TRBD2 matching 14 bases. CDR3: CATSDSGLAGVGEQFF. The CDR3 DNA reads TGTGCCACCAGTGACTCGGGACTAGCGGGAGTAGGTGAGCAGTTCTTC.